This T cell receptor (beta chain) was profiled in a study of T-cell reconstitution after alpha-beta-depleted transplantation in children. Germline-derived CDR1 and CDR2 are KGHDR and SFDVKD. V shed 5 bases and J 2 bases; nucleotides not matched to a gene: 11. This CDR3 contains 17 residues. A library of TCRbeta sequences, prepared with unique molecular identifiers, was generated. Via MiXCR, TCRdb re-called the PCR reads, giving one row per CDR3 protein. The sample lists fewer than 550,000 distinct CDR3 sequences; around 16% were seen once. The source of this sequence is a boy under three years old who had a stem cell transplant for Wiskott-Aldrich syndrome, so the T cells may come from the graft donor. The specimen comprised PBMCs, mostly from graft donor cells, sampled 360 days after TCRalphabeta/CD19-depleted stem cell transplant. The J gene is TRBJ2-1, the V gene TRBV24-1; 7 bases agree with TRBD1. The CDR3 reads CATSAPNRGRAYNEQFF. For the CDR3, the DNA is TGTGCCACCAGTGCCCCCAACAGGGGTCGGGCCTACAATGAGCAGTTCTTC.